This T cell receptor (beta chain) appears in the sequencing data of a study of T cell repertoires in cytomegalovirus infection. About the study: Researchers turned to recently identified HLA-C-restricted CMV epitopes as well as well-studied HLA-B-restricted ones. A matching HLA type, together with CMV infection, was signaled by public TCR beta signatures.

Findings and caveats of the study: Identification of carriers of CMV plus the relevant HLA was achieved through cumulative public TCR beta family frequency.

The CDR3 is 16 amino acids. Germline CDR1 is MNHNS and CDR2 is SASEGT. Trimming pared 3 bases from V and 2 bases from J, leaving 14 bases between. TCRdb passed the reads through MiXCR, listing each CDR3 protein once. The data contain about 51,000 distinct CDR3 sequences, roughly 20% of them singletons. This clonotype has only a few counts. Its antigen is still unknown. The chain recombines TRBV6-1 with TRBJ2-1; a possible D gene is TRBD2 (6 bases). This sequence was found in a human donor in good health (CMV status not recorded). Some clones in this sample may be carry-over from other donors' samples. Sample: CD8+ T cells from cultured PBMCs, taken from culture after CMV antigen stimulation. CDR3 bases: TGTGCCAGCAGTGAGGTCGGCGGGACCCCCTACAATGAGCAGTTCTTC. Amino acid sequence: CASSEVGGTPYNEQFF.